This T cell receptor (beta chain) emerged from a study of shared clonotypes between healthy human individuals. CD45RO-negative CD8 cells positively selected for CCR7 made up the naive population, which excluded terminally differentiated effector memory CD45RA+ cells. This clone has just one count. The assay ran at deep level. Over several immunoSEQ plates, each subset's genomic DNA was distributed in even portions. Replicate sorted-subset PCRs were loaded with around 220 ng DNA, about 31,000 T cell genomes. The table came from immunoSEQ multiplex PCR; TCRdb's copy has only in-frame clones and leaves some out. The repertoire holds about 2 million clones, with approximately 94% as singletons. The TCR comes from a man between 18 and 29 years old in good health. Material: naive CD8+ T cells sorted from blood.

CDR3 residues: CASSEVPQPAGNTIYF. The CDR3 nucleotides are TGTGCCAGCAGTGAAGTTCCGCAGCCTGCTGGAAACACCATATATTTT. The genes are TRBV6-1 and TRBJ1-3, with D unresolved. The CDR3 totals 16 residues. Trimming removed 1 base at V and 2 bases at J, with 12 bases between. Germline V gives CDR1 MNHNS, CDR2 SASEGT.